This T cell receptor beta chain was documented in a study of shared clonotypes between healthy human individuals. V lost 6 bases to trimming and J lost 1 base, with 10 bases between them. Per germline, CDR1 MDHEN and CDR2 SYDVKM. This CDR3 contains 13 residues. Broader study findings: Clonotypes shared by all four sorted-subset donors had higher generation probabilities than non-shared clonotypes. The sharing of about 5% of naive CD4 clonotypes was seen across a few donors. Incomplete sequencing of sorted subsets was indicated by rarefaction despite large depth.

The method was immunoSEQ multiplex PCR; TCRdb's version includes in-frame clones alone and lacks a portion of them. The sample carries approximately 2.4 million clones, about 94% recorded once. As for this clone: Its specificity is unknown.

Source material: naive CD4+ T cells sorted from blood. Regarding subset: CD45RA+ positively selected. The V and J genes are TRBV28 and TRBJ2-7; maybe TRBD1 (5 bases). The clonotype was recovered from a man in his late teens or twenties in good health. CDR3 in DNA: TGTGCCAGCAGATTCGACAGATCCTACGAGCAGTACTTC. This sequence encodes CASRFDRSYEQYF.